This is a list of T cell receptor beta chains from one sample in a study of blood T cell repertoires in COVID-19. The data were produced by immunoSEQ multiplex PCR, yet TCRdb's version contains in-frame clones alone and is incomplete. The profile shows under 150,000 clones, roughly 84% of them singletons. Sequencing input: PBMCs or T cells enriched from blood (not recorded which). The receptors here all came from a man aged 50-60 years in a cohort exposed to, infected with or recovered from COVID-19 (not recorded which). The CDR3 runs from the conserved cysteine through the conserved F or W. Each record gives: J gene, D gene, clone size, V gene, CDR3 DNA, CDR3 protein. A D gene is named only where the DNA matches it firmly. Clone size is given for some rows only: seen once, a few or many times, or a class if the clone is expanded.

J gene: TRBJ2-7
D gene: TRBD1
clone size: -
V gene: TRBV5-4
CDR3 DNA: TGTGCCAGCAGCTTGCAGGGGGCCTACGAGCAGTACTTC
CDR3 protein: CASSLQGAYEQYF

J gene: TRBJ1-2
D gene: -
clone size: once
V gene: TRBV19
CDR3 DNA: TGTGCCAGTAGAGTCAGTCAGGGCAACTATGGCTACACCTTC
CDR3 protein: CASRVSQGNYGYTF

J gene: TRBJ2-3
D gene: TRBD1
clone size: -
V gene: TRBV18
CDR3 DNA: TGTGCCAGCTCCCCTGACAGGGGGCGCACAGATACGCAGTATTTT
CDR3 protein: CASSPDRGRTDTQYF

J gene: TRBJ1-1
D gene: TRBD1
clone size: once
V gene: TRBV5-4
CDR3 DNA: TGTGCCAGCAGCGCCACCGGGACAGGGTTTAACACTGAAGCTTTCTTT
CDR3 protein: CASSATGTGFNTEAFF

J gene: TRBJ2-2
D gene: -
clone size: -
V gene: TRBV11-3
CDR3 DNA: TGTGCCAGCATGGAGGGTACGAACACCGGGGAGCTGTTTTTT
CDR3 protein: CASMEGTNTGELFF

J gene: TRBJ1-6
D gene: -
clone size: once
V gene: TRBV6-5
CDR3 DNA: TGTGCCAGCAGTTACTCGATAGGGGATAATTCACCCCTCCACTTT
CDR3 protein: CASSYSIGDNSPLHF

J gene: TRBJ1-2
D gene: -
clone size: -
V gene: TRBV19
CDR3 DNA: TGTGCCAGTAGTCCGCAGGCCTATGGCTACACCTTC
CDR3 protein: CASSPQAYGYTF

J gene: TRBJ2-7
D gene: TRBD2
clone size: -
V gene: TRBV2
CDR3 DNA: TGTGCCAGCAGTGGGGAGCGGCTAGCGGGCTCCTACGAGCAGTACTTC
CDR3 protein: CASSGERLAGSYEQYF

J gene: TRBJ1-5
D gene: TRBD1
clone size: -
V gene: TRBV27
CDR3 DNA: TGTGCCAGCAGTCTAGGACAGGGGGCGAGTCAGCCCCAGCATTTT
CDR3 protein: CASSLGQGASQPQHF

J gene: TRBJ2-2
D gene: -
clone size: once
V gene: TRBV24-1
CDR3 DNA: TGTGCCACCAGTGATCCCCGCACCGGGAACACCGGGGAGCTGTTTTTT
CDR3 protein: CATSDPRTGNTGELFF

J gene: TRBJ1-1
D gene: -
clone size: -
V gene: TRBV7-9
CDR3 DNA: TGTGCCAGCAGCGAACAGGGAGGGACGACTGAAGCTTTCTTT
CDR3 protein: CASSEQGGTTEAFF

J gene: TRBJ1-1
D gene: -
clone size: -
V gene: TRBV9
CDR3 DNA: TGTGCCAGCAGCGTAGAAGGAGTTTTGGGGGAGGAGGCTGAAGCTTTCTTT
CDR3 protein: CASSVEGVLGEEAEAFF

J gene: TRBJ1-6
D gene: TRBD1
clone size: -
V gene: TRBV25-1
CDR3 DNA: TGTGCCAGCAGTCAGACAGGGATCGATAATTCACCCCTCCACTTT
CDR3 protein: CASSQTGIDNSPLHF

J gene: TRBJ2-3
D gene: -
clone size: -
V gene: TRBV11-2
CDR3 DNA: TGTGCCAGCAGCAGGCCCTTAGCGTATGATACGCAGTATTTT
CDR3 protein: CASSRPLAYDTQYF

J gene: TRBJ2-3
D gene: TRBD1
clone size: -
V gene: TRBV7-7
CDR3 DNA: TGTGCCAGCAGCAGAGGACAGGGGCGGACAGATACGCAGTATTTT
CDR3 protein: CASSRGQGRTDTQYF

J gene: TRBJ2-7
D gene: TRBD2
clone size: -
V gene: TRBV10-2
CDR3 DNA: TGCGCCAGCCTAATTGGGGCGGGAGGATACTACGAGCAGTACTTC
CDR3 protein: CASLIGAGGYYEQYF

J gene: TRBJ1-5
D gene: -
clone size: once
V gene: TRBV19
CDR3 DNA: TGTGCCAGTAGTATGTTGGCAGCGGATCAGCCCCAGCATTTT
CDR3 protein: CASSMLAADQPQHF

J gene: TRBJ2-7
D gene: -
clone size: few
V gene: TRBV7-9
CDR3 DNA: TGTGCCAGCAGCTTACTGGGGCAAGGGTACGAGCAGTACTTC
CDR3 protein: CASSLLGQGYEQYF

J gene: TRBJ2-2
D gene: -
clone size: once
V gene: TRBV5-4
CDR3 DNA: TGTGCCAGCAGCTTGAAAGTGGCGGTGAACACCGGGGAGCTGTTTTTT
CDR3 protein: CASSLKVAVNTGELFF

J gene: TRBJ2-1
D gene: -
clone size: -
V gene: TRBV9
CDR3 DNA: TGTGCCAGCAGCGCGGGACTTTACAATGAGCAGTTCTTC
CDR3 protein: CASSAGLYNEQFF

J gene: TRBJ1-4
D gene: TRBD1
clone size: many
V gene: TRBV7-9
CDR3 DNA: TGTGCCAGCAGCCCAGGACAGGGAGTCGTTAATGAAAAACTGTTTTTT
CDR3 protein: CASSPGQGVVNEKLFF

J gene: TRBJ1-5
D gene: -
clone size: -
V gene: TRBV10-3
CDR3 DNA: TGTGCCATCAGTCGGGACTCCGCCATCGGTCAGCCCCAGCATTTT
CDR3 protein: CAISRDSAIGQPQHF

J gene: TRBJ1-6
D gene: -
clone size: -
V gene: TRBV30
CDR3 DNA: TGTGCCTGGAGTCCGGGGACACCCCGGGTTAATAATTCACCCCTCCACTTT
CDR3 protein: CAWSPGTPRVNNSPLHF

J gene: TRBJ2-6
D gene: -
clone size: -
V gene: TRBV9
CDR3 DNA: TGTGCCAGCAGCGTAGAGGCGGCTGGGGCCAACGTCCTGACTTTC
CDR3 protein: CASSVEAAGANVLTF

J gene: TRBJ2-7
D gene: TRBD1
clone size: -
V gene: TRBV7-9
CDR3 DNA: TGTGCCAGCAGCCGTCCACAGGGGAACCACGAGCAGTACTTC
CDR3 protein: CASSRPQGNHEQYF

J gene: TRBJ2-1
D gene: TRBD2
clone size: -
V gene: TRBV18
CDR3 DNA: TGTGCCAGCTCACCCGGGCGGGAGTTCTTGCACGGTGAGCAGTTCTTC
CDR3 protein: CASSPGREFLHGEQFF

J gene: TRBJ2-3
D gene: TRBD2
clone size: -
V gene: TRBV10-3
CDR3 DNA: TGTGCCATCAGTGAGCTGGGGTCTAGCGGGATGGTTGGCTGGACAGATACGCAGTATTTT
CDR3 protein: CAISELGSSGMVGWTDTQYF

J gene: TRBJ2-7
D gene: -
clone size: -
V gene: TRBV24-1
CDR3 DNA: TGTGCCACCAGTGATGTGACAGAGCACGAGCAGTACTTC
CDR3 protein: CATSDVTEHEQYF

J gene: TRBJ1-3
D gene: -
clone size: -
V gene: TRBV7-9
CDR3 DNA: TGTGCCAGCAGCTTAGTGATTACAGACTCTGGAAACACCATATATTTT
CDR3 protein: CASSLVITDSGNTIYF

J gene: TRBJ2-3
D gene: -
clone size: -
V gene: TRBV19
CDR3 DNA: TGTGCCAGTAGTTTTTTAGCAGATACGCAGTATTTT
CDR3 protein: CASSFLADTQYF

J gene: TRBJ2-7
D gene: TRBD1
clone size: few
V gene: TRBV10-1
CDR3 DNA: TGCGCCAGCAGTGACGACAGGGGGCGTCGGTACTTC
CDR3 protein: CASSDDRGRRYF

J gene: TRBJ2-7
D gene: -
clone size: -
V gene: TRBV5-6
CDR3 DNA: TGTGCCAGCAGCTTGAGTCTAAAACGCTACGAGCAGTACTTC
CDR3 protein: CASSLSLKRYEQYF

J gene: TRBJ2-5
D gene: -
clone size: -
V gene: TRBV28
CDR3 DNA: TGTGCCAGCAGTCCTCTCCAAGAGACCCAGTACTTC
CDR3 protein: CASSPLQETQYF

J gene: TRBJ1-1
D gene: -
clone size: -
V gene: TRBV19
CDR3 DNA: TGTGCCAGTAGTAAGGGGGTCGGGGGGCCCACTGAAGCTTTCTTT
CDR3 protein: CASSKGVGGPTEAFF

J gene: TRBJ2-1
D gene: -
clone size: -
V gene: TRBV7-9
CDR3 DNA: TGTGCCAGCAGCTGGGGGACACAGCAGTTCTTC
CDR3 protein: CASSWGTQQFF

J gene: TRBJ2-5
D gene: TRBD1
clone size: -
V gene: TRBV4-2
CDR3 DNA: TGTGCCAGCAGCCCGGGACAGGGGGCGGAGGAGACCCAGTACTTC
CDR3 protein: CASSPGQGAEETQYF

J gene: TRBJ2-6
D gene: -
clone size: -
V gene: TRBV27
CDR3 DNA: TGTGCCACAATGGTCGTTGACATAGGCTCTGGGGCCAACGTCCTGACTTTC
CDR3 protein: CATMVVDIGSGANVLTF

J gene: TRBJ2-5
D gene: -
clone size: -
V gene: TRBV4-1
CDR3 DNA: TGCGCCAGCAGCCAATTCCCTCTTTCGGAAGAGACCCAGTACTTC
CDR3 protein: CASSQFPLSEETQYF

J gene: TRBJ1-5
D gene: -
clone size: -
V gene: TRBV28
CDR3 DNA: TGTGCCAGCAGCACTGATGATTATAGCAATCAGCCCCAGCATTTT
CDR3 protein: CASSTDDYSNQPQHF

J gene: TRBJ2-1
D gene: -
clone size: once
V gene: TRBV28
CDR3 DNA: TGTGCCAGCAGCCCACTTTCGGGTACCTACAATGAGCAGTTCTTC
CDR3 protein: CASSPLSGTYNEQFF

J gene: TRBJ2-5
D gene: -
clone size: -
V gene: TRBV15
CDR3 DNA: TGTGCCACCAGGGCCGGAGCAGCTCAAGAGACCCAGTACTTC
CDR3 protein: CATRAGAAQETQYF

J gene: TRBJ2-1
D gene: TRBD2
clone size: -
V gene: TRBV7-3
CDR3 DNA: TGTGCCAGCAGCCCTAGCGGGAGTGCCTACAATGAGCAGTTCTTC
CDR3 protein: CASSPSGSAYNEQFF

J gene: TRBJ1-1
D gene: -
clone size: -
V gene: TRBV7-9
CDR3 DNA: TGTGCCAGCAGCTTAGATACAGCGAACACTGAAGCTTTCTTT
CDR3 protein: CASSLDTANTEAFF